The subject of this entry is one TCR beta chain. The antigen remains unidentified. PCR primers comprised 60 Vbeta and 13 Jbeta primers. Here immunoSEQ multiplex PCR was the method, and the copy in TCRdb shows in-frame clones only, minus some. The data contain about 160,000 clones, roughly four fifths of them singletons. This sample was included in a study of cytomegalovirus exposure and HLA in healthy donors. Turning to the study itself: Falling in the Caucasian-associated ancestry cluster were roughly 86% of 398 genotyped donors. General study points: HLA alleles were associated with fewer than 20,000 TCR beta sequences in a later analysis at 0.05 false discovery rate. Being indistinguishable, some V segments were excluded, TRBV6-2 and TRBV6-3 among them. The majority of CMV-associated TCR beta chains were reported as apparently HLA-restricted in a later analysis.

J was trimmed by 2 bases and V by 3 bases; bases with no gene match: 8. The CDR3 consists of 16 residues. Germline V gene lookup returns CDR1 MNHNS and CDR2 SASEGT. J is TRBJ1-1 and V is TRBV6-1; 8 bases align to TRBD1. Input material: PBMCs. The sequence came from a woman between 18 and 29 years old in good health and CMV-seronegative. The CDR3 DNA is TGTGCCAGCAGTGAGAAAGGGACAGGAGGAAACACTGAAGCTTTCTTT. Protein: CASSEKGTGGNTEAFF.